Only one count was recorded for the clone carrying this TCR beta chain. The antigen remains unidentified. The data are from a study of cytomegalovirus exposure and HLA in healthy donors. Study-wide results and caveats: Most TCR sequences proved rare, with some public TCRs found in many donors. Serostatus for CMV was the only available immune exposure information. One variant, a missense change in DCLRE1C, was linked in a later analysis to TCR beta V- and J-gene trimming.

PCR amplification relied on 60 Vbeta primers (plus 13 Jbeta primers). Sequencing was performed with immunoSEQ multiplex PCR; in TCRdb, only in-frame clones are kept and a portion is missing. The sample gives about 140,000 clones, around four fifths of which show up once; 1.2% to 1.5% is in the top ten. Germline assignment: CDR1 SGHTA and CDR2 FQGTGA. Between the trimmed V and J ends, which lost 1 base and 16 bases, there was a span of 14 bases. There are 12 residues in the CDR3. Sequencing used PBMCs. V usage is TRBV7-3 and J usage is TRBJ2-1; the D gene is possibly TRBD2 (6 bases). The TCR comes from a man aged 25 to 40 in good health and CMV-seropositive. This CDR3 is CASSLMSGRQFF. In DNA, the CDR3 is TGTGCCAGCAGCTTAATGTCAGGGAGGCAATTCTTC.